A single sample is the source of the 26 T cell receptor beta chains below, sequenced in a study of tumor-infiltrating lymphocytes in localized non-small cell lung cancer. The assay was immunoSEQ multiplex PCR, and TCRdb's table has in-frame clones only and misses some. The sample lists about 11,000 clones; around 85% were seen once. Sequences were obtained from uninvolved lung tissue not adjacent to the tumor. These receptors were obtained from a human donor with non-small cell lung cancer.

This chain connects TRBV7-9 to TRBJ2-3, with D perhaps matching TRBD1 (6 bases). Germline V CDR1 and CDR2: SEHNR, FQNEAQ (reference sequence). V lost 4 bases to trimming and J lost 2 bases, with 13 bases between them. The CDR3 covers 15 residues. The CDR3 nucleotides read TGTGCCAGCAGCTCCGGACAGACTTACACAGATACGCAGTATTTT. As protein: CASSSGQTYTDTQYF.

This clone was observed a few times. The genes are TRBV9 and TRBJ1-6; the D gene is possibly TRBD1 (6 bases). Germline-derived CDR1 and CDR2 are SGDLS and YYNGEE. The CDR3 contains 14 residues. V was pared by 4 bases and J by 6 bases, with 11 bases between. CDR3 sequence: CASSSGEGNSPLHF. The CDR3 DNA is TGTGCCAGCAGCTCAGGGGAGGGTAATTCACCCCTCCACTTT.

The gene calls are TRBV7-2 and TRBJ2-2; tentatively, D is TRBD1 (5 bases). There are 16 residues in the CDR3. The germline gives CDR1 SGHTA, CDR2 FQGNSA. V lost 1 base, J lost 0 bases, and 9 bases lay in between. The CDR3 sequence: CASSLGGRANTGELFF. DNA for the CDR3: TGTGCCAGCAGCTTAGGGGGCCGTGCGAACACCGGGGAGCTGTTTTTT.

The CDR3 DNA follows: TGTGCCAGCAGCTCTCGACAGGCCACTGAAGCTTTCTTT. Protein: CASSSRQATEAFF. The rearrangement joins TRBV7-6 to TRBJ1-1, with a possible D match to TRBD1 (6 bases). This CDR3 is 13 amino acids long. The germline gives CDR1 SGHVS, CDR2 FNYEAQ. V lost 4 bases and J lost 4, with 10 bases in between.

CDR3 coding DNA: TGTGCCAGCAGCCGGTCCCGCGGCGGGGAGCTGTTTTTT. It is translated as CASSRSRGGELFF. The gene calls are TRBV7-7 and TRBJ2-2; D gene unclear. Trimming took 5 bases from V and 7 from J, leaving 11 bases between them. CDR1 SSHAT and CDR2 FNYEAQ come from the germline V gene (reference sequence). This CDR3 is built from 13 residues.

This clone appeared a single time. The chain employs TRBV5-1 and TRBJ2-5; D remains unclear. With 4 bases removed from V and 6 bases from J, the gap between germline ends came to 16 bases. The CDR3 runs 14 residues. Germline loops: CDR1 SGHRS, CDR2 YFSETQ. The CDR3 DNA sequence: TGCGCCAGCAGCCAATTAACGGTGGAGCAGACCCAGTACTTC. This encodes CASSQLTVEQTQYF.

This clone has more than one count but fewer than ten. DNA of the CDR3: TGTGCCAGCTCACCACCTACAGGGCTCTATGGCTACACCTTC. Translating gives CASSPPTGLYGYTF. The chain links TRBV18 to TRBJ1-2; a weak D match, TRBD1 (6 bases). The CDR3 runs 14 residues. Germline V gene lookup returns CDR1 KGHSH and CDR2 LQKENI. Trimming removed 0 bases from V and 4 bases from J, with 9 bases in between.

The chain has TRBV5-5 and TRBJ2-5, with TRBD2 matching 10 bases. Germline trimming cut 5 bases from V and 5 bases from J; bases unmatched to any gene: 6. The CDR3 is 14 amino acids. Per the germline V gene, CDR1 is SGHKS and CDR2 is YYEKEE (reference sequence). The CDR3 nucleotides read TGTGCCAGCAGGACAGCGGGGGGGGCGGAGACCCAGTACTTC. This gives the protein CASRTAGGAETQYF.

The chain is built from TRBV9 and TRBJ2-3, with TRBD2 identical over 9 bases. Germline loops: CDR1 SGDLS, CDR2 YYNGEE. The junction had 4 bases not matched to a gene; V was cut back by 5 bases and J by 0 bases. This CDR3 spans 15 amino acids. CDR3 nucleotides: TGTGCCAGCAGTGGAGCGGGGGGCAGCACAGATACGCAGTATTTT. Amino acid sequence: CASSGAGGSTDTQYF.

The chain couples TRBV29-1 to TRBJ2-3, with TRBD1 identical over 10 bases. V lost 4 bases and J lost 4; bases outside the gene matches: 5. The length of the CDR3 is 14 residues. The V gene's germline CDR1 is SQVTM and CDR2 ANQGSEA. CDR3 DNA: TGCAGCGTTGGGGACAGGGGAGGGGCAGATACGCAGTATTTT. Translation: CSVGDRGGADTQYF.

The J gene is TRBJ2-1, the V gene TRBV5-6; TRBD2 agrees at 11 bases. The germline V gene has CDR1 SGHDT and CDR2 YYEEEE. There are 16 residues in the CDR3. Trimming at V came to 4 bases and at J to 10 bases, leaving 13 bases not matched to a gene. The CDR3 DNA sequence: TGTGCCAGCAGCGACCTCCGTAGCGGGGGGGCCGGGGAGCAGTTCTTC. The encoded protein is CASSDLRSGGAGEQFF.

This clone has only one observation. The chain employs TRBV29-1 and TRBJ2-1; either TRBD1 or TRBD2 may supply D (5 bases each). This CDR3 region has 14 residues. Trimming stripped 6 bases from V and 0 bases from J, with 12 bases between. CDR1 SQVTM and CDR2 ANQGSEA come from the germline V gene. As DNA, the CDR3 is TGCAGCGTCCCCGGGACCAGCTCCTACAATGAGCAGTTCTTC. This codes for CSVPGTSSYNEQFF.

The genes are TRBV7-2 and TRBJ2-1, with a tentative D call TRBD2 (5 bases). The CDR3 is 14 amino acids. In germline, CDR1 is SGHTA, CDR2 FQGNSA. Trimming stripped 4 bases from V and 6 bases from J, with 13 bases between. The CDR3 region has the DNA TGTGCCAGCAGCTCCCGGGGTCTCCGCAATGAGCAGTTCTTC. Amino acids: CASSSRGLRNEQFF. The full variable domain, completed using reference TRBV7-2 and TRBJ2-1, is GAGVSQSPSNKVTEKGKDVELRCDPISGHTALYWYRQSLGQGLEFLIYFQGNSAPDKSGLPSDRFSAERTGGSVSTLTIQRTQQEDSAVYLCASSSRGLRNEQFFGPGTRLTVL.

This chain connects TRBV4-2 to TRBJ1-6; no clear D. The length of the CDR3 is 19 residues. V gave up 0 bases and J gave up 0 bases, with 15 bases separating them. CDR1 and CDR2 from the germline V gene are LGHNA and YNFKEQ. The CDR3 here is CASSQDPPGQSSYNSPLHF. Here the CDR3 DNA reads TGTGCCAGCAGCCAAGATCCCCCCGGTCAGAGCTCCTATAATTCACCCCTCCACTTT.

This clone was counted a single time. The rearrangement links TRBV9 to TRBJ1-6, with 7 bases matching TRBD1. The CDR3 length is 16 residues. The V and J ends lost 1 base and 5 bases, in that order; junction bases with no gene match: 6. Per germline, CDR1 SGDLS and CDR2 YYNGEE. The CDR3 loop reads CASSVTTGTDNSPLHF. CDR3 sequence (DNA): TGTGCCAGCAGCGTAACTACCGGGACAGATAATTCACCCCTCCACTTT.

CDR3 in DNA: TGTGCCAGCAGCTTAGAGGGTTGGGACAGGGCTTCCTACGAGCAGTACTTC. Its translation: CASSLEGWDRASYEQYF. The rearrangement links TRBV11-2 to TRBJ2-7; 9 bases align to TRBD1. The CDR3 length is 17 residues. Germline values: CDR1 SGHAT, CDR2 FQNNGV. The V segment lost 0 bases and the J segment 1 base; nucleotides outside the gene matches: 7.

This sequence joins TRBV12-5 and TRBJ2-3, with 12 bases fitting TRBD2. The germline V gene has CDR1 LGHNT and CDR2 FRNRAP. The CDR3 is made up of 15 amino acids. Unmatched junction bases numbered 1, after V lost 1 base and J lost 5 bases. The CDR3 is CASGLGGLAGDTQYF. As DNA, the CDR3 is TGTGCTAGTGGTTTGGGGGGACTAGCGGGAGATACGCAGTATTTT.

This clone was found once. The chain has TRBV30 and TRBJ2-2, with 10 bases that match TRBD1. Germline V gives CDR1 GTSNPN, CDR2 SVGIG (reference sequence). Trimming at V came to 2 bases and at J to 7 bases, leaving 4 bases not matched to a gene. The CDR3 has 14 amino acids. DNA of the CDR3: TGTGCCTGGAGTTCGGACAGGGGGTACGGGGAGCTGTTTTTT. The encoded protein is CAWSSDRGYGELFF.

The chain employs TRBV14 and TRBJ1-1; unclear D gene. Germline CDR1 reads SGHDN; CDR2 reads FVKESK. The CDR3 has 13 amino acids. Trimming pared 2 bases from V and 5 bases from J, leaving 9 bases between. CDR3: CASSQSSSTEAFF. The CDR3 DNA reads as TGTGCCAGCAGCCAATCGTCTAGTACTGAAGCTTTCTTT.

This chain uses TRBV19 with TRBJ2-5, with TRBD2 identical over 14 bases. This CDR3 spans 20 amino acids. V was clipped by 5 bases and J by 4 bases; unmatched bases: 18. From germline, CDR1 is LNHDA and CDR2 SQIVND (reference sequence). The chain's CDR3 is CASSPSGRTSGGQGSETQYF. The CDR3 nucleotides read TGTGCCAGTAGTCCTAGTGGAAGGACTAGCGGGGGGCAGGGATCAGAGACCCAGTACTTC.

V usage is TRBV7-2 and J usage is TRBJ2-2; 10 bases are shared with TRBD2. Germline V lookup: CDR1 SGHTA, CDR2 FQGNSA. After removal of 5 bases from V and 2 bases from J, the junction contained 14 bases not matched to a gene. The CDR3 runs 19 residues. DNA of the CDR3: TGTGCCAGCAGCCACTCGAGCGGGGGGGCCAGGGGAAACACCGGGGAGCTGTTTTTT. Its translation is CASSHSSGGARGNTGELFF.

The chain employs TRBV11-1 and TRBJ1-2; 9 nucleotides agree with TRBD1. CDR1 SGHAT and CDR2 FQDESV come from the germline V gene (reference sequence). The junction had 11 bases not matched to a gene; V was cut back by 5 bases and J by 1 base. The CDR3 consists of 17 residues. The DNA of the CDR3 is TGTGCCAGCAGCCCTACAGGGGGCCTACACAATAACTATGGCTACACCTTC. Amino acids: CASSPTGGLHNNYGYTF. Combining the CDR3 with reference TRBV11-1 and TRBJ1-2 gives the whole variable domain EAEVAQSPRYKITEKSQAVAFWCDPISGHATLYWYRQILGQGPELLVQFQDESVVDDSQLPKDRFSAERLKGVDSTLKIQPAELGDSAMYLCASSPTGGLHNNYGYTFGSGTRLTVV.

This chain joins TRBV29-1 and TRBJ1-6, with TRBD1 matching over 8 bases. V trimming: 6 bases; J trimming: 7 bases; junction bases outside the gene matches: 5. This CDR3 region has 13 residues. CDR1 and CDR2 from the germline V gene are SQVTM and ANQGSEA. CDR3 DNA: TGCAGCGTCGGGACAGGTCCGAATTCACCCCTCCACTTT. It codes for CSVGTGPNSPLHF.

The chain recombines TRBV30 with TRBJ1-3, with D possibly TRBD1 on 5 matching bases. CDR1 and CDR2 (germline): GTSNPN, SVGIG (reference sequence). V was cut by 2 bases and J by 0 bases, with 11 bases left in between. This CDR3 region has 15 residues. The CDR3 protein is CAWSRLGASGNTIYF. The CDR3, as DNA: TGTGCCTGGAGTAGGCTTGGGGCCTCTGGAAACACCATATATTTT.

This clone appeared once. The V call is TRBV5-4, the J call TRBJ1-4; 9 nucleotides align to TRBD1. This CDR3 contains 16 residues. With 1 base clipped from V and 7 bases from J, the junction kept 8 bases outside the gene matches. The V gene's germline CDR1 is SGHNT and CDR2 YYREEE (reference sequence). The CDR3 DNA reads TGTGCCAGCAGCTTGACTACAGGGGGCGGTCGTGAAAAACTGTTTTTT. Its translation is CASSLTTGGGREKLFF.

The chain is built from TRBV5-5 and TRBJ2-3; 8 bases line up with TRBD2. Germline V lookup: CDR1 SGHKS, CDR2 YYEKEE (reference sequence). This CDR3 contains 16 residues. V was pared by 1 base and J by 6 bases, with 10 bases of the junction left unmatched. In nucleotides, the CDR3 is TGTGCCAGCAGCTTGATGGCGGGGGGCCGGGGGGATACGCAGTATTTT. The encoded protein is CASSLMAGGRGDTQYF.